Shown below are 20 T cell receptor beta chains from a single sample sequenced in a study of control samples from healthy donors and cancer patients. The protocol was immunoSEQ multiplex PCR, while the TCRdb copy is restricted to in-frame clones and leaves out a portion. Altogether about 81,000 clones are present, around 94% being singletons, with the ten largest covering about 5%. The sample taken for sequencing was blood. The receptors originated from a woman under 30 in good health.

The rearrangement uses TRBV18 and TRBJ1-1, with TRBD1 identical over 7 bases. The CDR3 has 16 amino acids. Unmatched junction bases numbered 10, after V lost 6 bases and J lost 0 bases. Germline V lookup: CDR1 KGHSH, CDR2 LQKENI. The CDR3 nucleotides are TGTGCCAGCTCGCTCGGGACAGCGATAATGAACACTGAAGCTTTCTTT. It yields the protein CASSLGTAIMNTEAFF.

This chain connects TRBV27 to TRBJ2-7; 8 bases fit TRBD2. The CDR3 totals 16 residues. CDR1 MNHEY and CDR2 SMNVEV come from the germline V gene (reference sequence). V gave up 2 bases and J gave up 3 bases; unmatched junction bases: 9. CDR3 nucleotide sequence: TGTGCCAGCAGTTTAGTGGGCGGGAGGCAACTCTACGAGCAGTACTTC. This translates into CASSLVGGRQLYEQYF.

The chain's CDR3 is CASTEAGRRNGNTIYF. The DNA of the CDR3 is TGTGCCAGCACCGAGGCGGGACGGCGAAATGGAAACACCATATATTTT. V is TRBV28 and J is TRBJ1-3; maybe TRBD1 (5 bases). Germline V gene sequence: CDR1 MDHEN, CDR2 SYDVKM. This CDR3 is built from 16 residues. Between the trimmed V and J ends, which lost 7 bases and 3 bases, there was a span of 19 bases.

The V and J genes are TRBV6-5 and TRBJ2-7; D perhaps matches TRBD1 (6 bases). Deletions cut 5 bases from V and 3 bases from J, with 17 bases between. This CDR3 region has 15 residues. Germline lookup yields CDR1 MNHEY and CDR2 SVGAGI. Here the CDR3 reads CASSRKWDTYYEQYF. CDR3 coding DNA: TGTGCCAGCAGTCGAAAATGGGACACCTACTACGAGCAGTACTTC.

CDR3: CASSPRAENTEAFF. The CDR3 region has the DNA TGTGCCAGCAGCCCCCGCGCCGAGAACACTGAAGCTTTCTTT. V and J are TRBV9 and TRBJ1-1; unclear D gene. In germline, CDR1 is SGDLS, CDR2 YYNGEE. Trimming removed 4 bases at V and 1 base at J, with 11 bases between. The CDR3 spans 14 residues. The entire variable domain, with the rest obtained from reference TRBV9 and TRBJ1-1, is as follows: DSGVTQTPKHLITATGQRVTLRCSPRSGDLSVYWYQQSLDQGLQFLIQYYNGEERAKGNILERFSAQQFPDLHSELNLSSLELGDSALYFCASSPRAENTEAFFGQGTRLTVV.

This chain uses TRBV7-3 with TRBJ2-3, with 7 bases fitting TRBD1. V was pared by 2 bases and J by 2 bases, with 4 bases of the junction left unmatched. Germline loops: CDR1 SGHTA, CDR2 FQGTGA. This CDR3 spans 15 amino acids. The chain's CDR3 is CASSLVRGNTDTQYF. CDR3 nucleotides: TGTGCCAGCAGCTTAGTCAGGGGGAACACAGATACGCAGTATTTT.

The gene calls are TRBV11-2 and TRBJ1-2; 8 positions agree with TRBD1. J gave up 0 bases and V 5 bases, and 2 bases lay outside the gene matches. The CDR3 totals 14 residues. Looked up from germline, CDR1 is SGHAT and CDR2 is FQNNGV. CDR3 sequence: CASSVDRANYGYTF. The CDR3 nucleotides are TGTGCCAGCAGCGTGGACAGGGCTAACTATGGCTACACCTTC.

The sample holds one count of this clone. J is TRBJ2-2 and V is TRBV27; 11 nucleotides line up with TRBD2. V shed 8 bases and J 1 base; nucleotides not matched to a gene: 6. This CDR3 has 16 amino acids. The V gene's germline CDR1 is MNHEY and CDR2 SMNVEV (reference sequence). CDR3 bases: TGTGCCAGCCTGAGCCTAGCGGGAGGGAACACCGGGGAGCTGTTTTTT. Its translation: CASLSLAGGNTGELFF.

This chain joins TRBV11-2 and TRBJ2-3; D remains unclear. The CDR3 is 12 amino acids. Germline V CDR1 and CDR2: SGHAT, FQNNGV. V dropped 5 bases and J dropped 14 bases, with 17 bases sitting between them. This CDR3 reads CASSNRVFDLYF. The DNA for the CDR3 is TGTGCCAGCAGCAACCGGGTCTTTGATTTGTATTTT.

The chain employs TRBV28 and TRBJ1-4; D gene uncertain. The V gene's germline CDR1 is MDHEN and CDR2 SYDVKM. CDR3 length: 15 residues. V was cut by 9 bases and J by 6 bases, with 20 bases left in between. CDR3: CASPSYAGRDEKLFF. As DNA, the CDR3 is TGTGCCAGTCCCTCGTATGCCGGGCGGGATGAAAAACTGTTTTTT.

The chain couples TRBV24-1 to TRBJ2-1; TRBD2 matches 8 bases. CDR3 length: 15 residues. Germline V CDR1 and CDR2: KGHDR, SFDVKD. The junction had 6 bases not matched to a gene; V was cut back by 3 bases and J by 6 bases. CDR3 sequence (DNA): TGTGCCACCAGTGATCGGGAGGGAGATTTCAATGAGCAGTTCTTC. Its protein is CATSDREGDFNEQFF.

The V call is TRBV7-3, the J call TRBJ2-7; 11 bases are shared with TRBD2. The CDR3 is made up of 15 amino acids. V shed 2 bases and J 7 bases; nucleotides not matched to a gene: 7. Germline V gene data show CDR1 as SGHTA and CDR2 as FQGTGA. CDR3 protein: CASSLGSGGANEQYF. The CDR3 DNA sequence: TGTGCCAGCAGCTTAGGTAGCGGGGGGGCCAATGAGCAGTACTTC.

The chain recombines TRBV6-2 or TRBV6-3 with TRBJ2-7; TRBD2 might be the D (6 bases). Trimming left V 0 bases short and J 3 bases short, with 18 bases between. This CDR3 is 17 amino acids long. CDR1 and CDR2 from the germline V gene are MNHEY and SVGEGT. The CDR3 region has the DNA TGTGCCAGCAGTTACTCCGGAGATAGCGGAATCAACTACGAGCAGTACTTC. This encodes CASSYSGDSGINYEQYF.

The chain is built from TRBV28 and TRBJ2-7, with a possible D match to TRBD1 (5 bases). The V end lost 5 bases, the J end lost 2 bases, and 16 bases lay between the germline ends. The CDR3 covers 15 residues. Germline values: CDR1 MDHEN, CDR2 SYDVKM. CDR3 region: CASSGKGRGAYEQYF. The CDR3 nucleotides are TGTGCCAGCAGTGGAAAGGGTAGGGGTGCCTACGAGCAGTACTTC.

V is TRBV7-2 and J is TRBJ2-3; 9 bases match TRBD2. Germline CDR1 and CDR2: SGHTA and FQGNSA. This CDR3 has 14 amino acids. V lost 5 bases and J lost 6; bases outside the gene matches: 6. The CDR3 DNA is TGTGCCAGCAGCATGATAGCGGGAGTTGATACGCAGTATTTT. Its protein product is CASSMIAGVDTQYF.

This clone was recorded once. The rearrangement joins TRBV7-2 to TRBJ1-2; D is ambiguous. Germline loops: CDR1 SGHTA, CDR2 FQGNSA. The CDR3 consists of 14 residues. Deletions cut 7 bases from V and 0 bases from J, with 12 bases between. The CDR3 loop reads CASISDRANYGYTF. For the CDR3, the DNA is TGTGCCAGCATATCAGACCGGGCTAACTATGGCTACACCTTC.

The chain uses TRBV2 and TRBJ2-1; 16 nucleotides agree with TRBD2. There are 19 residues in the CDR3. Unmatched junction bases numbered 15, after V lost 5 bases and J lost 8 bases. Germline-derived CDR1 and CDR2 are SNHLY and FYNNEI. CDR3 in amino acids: CASSHNPGTSGGAVYEQFF. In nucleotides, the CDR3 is TGTGCCAGCAGTCACAACCCCGGGACTAGCGGGGGGGCGGTCTATGAGCAGTTCTTC. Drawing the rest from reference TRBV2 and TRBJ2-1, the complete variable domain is EPEVTQTPSHQVTQMGQEVILRCVPISNHLYFYWYRQILGQKVEFLVSFYNNEISEKSEIFDDQFSVERPDGSNFTLKIRSTKLEDSAMYFCASSHNPGTSGGAVYEQFFGPGTRLTVL.

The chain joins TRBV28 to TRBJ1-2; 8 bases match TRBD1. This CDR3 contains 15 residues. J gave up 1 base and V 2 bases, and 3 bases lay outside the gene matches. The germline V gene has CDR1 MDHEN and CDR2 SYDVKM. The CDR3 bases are TGTGCCAGCAGTTTAAAACAGGGGGATAACTATGGCTACACCTTC. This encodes CASSLKQGDNYGYTF.

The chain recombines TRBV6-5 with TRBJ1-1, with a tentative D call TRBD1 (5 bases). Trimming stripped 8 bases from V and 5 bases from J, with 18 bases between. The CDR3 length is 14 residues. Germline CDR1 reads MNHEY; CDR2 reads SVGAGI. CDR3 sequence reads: CASGHPWAATEAFF. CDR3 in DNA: TGTGCCAGCGGACACCCCTGGGCGGCTACTGAAGCTTTCTTT.

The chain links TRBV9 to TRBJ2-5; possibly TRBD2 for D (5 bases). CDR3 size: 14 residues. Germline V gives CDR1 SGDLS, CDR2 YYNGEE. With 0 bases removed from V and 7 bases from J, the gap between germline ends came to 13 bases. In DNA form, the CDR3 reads TGTGCCAGCAGCGTAGATTCGGTTGGAGGGACCCAGTACTTC. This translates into CASSVDSVGGTQYF. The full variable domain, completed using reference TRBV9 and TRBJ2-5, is DSGVTQTPKHLITATGQRVTLRCSPRSGDLSVYWYQQSLDQGLQFLIQYYNGEERAKGNILERFSAQQFPDLHSELNLSSLELGDSALYFCASSVDSVGGTQYFGPGTRLLVL.